In this sample, the clone carrying this T cell receptor (beta chain) turned up once. Its target is not known. This sample stems from a study of cytomegalovirus exposure and HLA in healthy donors. Whole-study results and caveats: Association with HLA alleles at 0.05 false discovery rate was found for 16,951 TCR beta sequences in a later analysis. The authors later found TCR association rates varying by HLA locus, with DRB1 most and HLA-C fewest.

The trim removed 4 bases at V and 7 bases at J, leaving 3 bases unmatched. CDR3 size: 13 residues. Germline V CDR1 and CDR2: MNHNS, SASEGT. PCR primers comprised 60 Vbeta and 13 Jbeta primers. The repertoire was sequenced with immunoSEQ multiplex PCR; TCRdb's copy has only in-frame clones and lacks some. The sample includes about 160,000 clones, about 80% seen only once; the top ten take approximately 1.5%. The chain has TRBV6-1 and TRBJ1-5; 8 bases line up with TRBD1. Sequenced sample: PBMCs. This clonotype was sampled from a girl between 10 and 17 years old in good health and CMV-seropositive. CDR3 amino acids: CASSGQGRQPQHF. Here the CDR3 DNA reads TGTGCCAGCAGTGGACAGGGGAGACAGCCCCAGCATTTT.